Given below is one TCR beta chain in context. Original handling: Nucleated cell counts were estimated from reference gene primer amplification. Data came from immunoSEQ multiplex PCR; TCRdb stores just in-frame clones and leaves some out. D and trimming come from the DNA, and the V and J calls and clone size come from that table. The sample consists of 250,000 to 350,000 clones, 70% to 85% of them appearing once. This record comes from a study of blood T cell repertoires in COVID-19. Study-wide context: From the United States, Italy and Spain came samples of acute and convalescent COVID-19. From T cells, B-cell-depleted T cells, or PBMCs came the material, which was cDNA or gDNA.

The CDR3 has 14 amino acids. Germline-derived CDR1 and CDR2 are SNHLY and FYNNEI. V was pared by 4 bases and J by 0 bases, with 7 bases between. The sequence came from a human donor with COVID-19, enrolled during active disease. The donor label of this sample is uncertain. The rearrangement uses TRBV2 and TRBJ2-1; D uncertain. The sample taken for sequencing was peripheral blood. For the CDR3, the DNA is TGTGCCAGCAGTGGAAGGAGCTCCTACAATGAGCAGTTCTTC. Amino acids: CASSGRSSYNEQFF.